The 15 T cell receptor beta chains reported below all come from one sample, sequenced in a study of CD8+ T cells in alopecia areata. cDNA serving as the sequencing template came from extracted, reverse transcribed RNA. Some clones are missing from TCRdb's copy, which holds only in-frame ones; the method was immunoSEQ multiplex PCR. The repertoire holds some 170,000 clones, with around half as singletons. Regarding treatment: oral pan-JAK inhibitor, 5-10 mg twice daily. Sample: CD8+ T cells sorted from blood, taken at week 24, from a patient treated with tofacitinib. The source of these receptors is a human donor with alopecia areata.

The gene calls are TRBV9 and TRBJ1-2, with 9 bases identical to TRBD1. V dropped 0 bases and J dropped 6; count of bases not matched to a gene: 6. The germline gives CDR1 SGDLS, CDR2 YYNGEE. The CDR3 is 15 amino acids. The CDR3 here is CASSVDGGQGHGYTF. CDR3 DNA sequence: TGTGCCAGCAGCGTAGACGGGGGACAGGGACATGGCTACACCTTC.

The chain's CDR3 is CASSYSITGNIQYF. CDR3 nucleotides: TGTGCCAGCAGTTACTCGATTACAGGAAACATTCAGTACTTC. The chain couples TRBV6-5 to TRBJ2-4; D is possibly TRBD1 (5 bases). From germline, CDR1 is MNHEY and CDR2 SVGAGI. CDR3 length: 14 residues. V was trimmed by 0 bases and J by 6 bases, leaving 9 bases between them.

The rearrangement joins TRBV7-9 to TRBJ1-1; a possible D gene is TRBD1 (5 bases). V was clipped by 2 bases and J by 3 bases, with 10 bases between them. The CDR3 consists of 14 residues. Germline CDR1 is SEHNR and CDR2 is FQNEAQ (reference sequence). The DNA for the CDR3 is TGTGCCAGCAGCTTACAAACGGGGGACACTGAAGCTTTCTTT. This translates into CASSLQTGDTEAFF.

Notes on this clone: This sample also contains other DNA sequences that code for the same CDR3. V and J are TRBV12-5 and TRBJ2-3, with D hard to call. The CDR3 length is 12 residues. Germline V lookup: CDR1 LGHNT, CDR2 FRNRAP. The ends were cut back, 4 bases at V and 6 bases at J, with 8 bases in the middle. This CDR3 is CASGSLGDTQYF. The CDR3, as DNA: TGTGCTAGTGGTTCCCTGGGGGATACGCAGTATTTT.

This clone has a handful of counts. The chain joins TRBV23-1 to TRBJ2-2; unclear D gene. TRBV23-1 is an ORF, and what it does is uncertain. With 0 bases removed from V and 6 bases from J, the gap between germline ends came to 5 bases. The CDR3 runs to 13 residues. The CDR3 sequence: CASSQSFPGELFF. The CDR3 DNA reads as TGCGCCAGCAGTCAATCTTTCCCCGGGGAGCTGTTTTTT.

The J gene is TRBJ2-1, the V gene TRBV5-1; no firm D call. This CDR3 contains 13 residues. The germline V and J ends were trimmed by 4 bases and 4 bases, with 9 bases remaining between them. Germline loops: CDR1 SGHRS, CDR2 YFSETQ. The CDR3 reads CASSPEFYNEQFF. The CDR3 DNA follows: TGCGCCAGCAGCCCGGAGTTTTACAATGAGCAGTTCTTC.

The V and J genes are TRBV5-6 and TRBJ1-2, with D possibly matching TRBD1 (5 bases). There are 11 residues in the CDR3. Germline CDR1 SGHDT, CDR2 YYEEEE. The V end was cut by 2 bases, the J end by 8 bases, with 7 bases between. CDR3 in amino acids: CASSFTGGYTF. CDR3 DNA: TGTGCCAGCAGCTTTACAGGAGGCTACACCTTC.

CDR3 sequence reads: CASSFGQDSYEQYF. In nucleotides, the CDR3 is TGTGCCAGCAGCTTCGGACAGGACTCCTACGAGCAGTACTTC. This sequence joins TRBV5-6 and TRBJ2-7; TRBD1 aligns across 7 bases. Germline V gives CDR1 SGHDT, CDR2 YYEEEE. The CDR3 is 14 amino acids. V dropped 2 bases and J dropped 0; count of bases not matched to a gene: 2. The whole variable domain, remainder taken from reference TRBV5-6 and TRBJ2-7, is DAGVTQSPTHLIKTRGQQVTLRCSPKSGHDTVSWYQQALGQGPQFIFQYYEEEERQRGNFPDRFSGHQFPNYSSELNVNALLLGDSALYLCASSFGQDSYEQYFGPGTRLTVT.

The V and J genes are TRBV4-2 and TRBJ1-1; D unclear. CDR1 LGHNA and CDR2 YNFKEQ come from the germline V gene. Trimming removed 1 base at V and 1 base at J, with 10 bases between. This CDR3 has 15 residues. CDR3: CASSQVATENTEAFF. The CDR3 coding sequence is TGTGCCAGCAGCCAAGTGGCCACAGAGAACACTGAAGCTTTCTTT.

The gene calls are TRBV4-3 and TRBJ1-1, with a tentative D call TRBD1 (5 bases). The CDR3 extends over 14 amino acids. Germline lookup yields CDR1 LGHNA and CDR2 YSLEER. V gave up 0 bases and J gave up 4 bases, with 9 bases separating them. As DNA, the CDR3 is TGCGCCAGCAGCCAAGACGGGGGAAGCACTGAAGCTTTCTTT. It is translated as CASSQDGGSTEAFF.

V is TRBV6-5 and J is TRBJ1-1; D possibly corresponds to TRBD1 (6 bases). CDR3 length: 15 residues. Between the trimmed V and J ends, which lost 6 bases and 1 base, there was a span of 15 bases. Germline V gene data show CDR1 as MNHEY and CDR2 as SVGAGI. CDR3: CASSLRQDGNTEAFF. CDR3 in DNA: TGTGCCAGCAGCCTGAGACAGGATGGGAACACTGAAGCTTTCTTT.

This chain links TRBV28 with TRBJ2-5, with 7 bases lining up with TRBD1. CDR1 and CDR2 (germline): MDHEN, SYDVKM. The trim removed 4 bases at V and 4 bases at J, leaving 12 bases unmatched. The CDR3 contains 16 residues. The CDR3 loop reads CASSSLGTVSRETQYF. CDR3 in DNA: TGTGCCAGCAGTTCACTTGGGACAGTCTCTCGAGAGACCCAGTACTTC.

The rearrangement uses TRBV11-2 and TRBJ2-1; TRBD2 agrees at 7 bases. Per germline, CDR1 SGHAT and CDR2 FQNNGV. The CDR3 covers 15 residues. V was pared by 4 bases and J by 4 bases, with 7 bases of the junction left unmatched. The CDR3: CASSSKTSKYNEQFF. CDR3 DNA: TGTGCCAGCAGCTCGAAGACTAGCAAATACAATGAGCAGTTCTTC.

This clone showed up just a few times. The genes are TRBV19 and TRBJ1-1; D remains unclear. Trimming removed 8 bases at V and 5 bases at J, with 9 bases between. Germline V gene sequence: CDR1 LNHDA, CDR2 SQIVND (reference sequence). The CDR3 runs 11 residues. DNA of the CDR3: TGTGCCAGTCGAGTGGGGACTGAAGCTTTCTTT. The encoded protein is CASRVGTEAFF. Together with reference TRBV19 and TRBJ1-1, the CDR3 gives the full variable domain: DGGITQSPKYLFRKEGQNVTLSCEQNLNHDAMYWYRQDPGQGLRLIYYSQIVNDFQKGDIAEGYSVSREKKESFPLTVTSAQKNPTAFYLCASRVGTEAFFGQGTRLTVV.

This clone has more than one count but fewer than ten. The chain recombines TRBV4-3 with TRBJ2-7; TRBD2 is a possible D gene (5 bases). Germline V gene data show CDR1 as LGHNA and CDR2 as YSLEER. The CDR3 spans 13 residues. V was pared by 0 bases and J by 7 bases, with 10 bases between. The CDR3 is CASSQDQEEEQYF. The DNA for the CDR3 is TGCGCCAGCAGCCAAGATCAGGAGGAAGAGCAGTACTTC.